The 30 T cell receptor beta chains in this list originate from one sample, sequenced in a study of cytomegalovirus exposure and HLA in healthy donors. The study ran its PCR with 60 Vbeta and 13 Jbeta primers. Libraries were prepared by immunoSEQ multiplex PCR; TCRdb keeps only in-frame clonotypes and omits some of them. The table shows more than 110,000 clones, with roughly three quarters occurring only once. Material for sequencing was PBMCs. The receptors were gathered from a man between 18 and 35 years old in good health and CMV-seronegative.

This clone was observed a few times. This rearrangement joins TRBV7-9 to TRBJ1-1; 7 positions match TRBD1. CDR3 length equals 15 residues. V trimming: 2 bases; J trimming: 2 bases; junction bases outside the gene matches: 5. In germline, CDR1 is SEHNR, CDR2 FQNEAQ (reference sequence). The CDR3 loop reads CASSLQTGPNTEAFF. CDR3 in DNA: TGTGCCAGCAGCTTACAGACAGGGCCAAACACTGAAGCTTTCTTT.

The chain links TRBV6-5 to TRBJ1-3, with 10 bases identical to TRBD1. Germline V gives CDR1 MNHEY, CDR2 SVGAGI. The length of the CDR3 is 15 residues. Germline trimming cut 6 bases from V and 4 bases from J; bases unmatched to any gene: 6. CDR3 protein: CASSLTGGSGNTIYF. Here the CDR3 DNA reads TGTGCCAGCAGCTTGACAGGGGGCTCCGGAAACACCATATATTTT.

This sequence joins TRBV7-2 and TRBJ1-2, with 8 bases fitting TRBD1. Looked up from germline, CDR1 is SGHTA and CDR2 is FQGNSA. The CDR3 sequence is 16 residues long. The V gene end was trimmed by 5 bases and the J gene end by 3 bases; junction bases not matched to a gene: 11. The CDR3 DNA reads as TGTGCCAGCAGCCAGACAGGGGCGCCACGCTACTATGGCTACACCTTC. As protein: CASSQTGAPRYYGYTF.

This clone was counted a few times. The J gene is TRBJ1-2, the V gene TRBV19; D might be TRBD1 (5 bases). The CDR3 contains 14 residues. V was clipped by 3 bases and J by 2 bases, with 10 bases between them. Germline assignment: CDR1 LNHDA and CDR2 SQIVND (reference sequence). The CDR3 spells CASSMRSGNYGYTF. The CDR3 DNA reads as TGTGCCAGTAGTATGAGATCAGGGAACTATGGCTACACCTTC.

The genes are TRBV28 and TRBJ2-2, with 7 bases fitting TRBD1. The CDR3 is 15 residues long. V was clipped by 5 bases and J by 1 base; unmatched bases: 4. Looked up from germline, CDR1 is MDHEN and CDR2 is SYDVKM. The CDR3 region has the DNA TGTGCCAGCAGTGTCCGGGACAGGAACACCGGGGAGCTGTTTTTT. Translating gives CASSVRDRNTGELFF.

The CDR3 bases are TGTGCCAGCAGAGCTAGGGGCTACAATGAGCAGTTCTTC. Translating gives CASRARGYNEQFF. The genes are TRBV6-1 and TRBJ2-1, with D possibly matching TRBD1 (5 bases). The CDR3 loop spans 13 amino acids. CDR1 is MNHNS and CDR2 is SASEGT in the germline V gene. V was shortened by 6 bases and J by 3 bases, with 9 bases between the two germline ends.

This chain links TRBV6-1 with TRBJ1-5; 7 bases are a match to TRBD1. The CDR3 consists of 15 residues. V was clipped by 3 bases and J by 7 bases; unmatched bases: 9. Germline lookup yields CDR1 MNHNS and CDR2 SASEGT. The CDR3, as DNA: TGTGCCAGCAGTGATATTGGACAGGCTGTCCAGCCCCAGCATTTT. Encoded protein: CASSDIGQAVQPQHF.

This clone was seen only a few times. The V call is TRBV4-1, the J call TRBJ2-1, with 10 bases matching TRBD2. The CDR3 totals 17 residues. With 1 base clipped from V and 5 bases from J, the junction kept 8 bases outside the gene matches. Germline CDR1 reads MGHRA; CDR2 reads YSYEKL. CDR3 sequence (DNA): TGCGCCAGCAGCCAAGTTCTCAGAGCGGGAGGGGACAATGAGCAGTTCTTC. The encoded protein is CASSQVLRAGGDNEQFF.

The chain joins TRBV5-1 to TRBJ2-1; weak D call: TRBD1 (5 bases). Germline CDR1 and CDR2: SGHRS and YFSETQ. Trimming shortened V by 2 bases and J by 4 bases, and 22 bases separated the two germline ends. The CDR3 has 18 residues. CDR3 nucleotides: TGCGCCAGCAGCTTTCCTCAGGGCACGAACCAACCTTACAATGAGCAGTTCTTC. Its protein is CASSFPQGTNQPYNEQFF.

This clone has just a few counts. This chain links TRBV29-1 with TRBJ2-1; 7 nucleotides align to TRBD2. J gave up 12 bases and V 7 bases, and 12 bases lay outside the gene matches. This CDR3 is built from 12 residues. CDR1 is SQVTM and CDR2 is ANQGSEA in the germline V gene. CDR3 in amino acids: CSASLGGKTQFF. The CDR3 nucleotides are TGCAGCGCCTCGTTGGGGGGGAAAACGCAGTTCTTC.

V is TRBV13 and J is TRBJ2-7; TRBD2 aligns across 10 bases. Germline trimming cut 4 bases from V and 0 bases from J; bases unmatched to any gene: 3. CDR1 is PRHDT and CDR2 is FYEKMQ in the germline V gene (reference sequence). The CDR3 runs 15 residues. CDR3 region: CASSSSSGSSYEQYF. DNA of the CDR3: TGTGCCAGCAGCTCCTCTAGCGGGAGCTCCTACGAGCAGTACTTC.

V is TRBV6-1 and J is TRBJ2-2; D may be TRBD1 (6 bases). The CDR3 is made up of 14 amino acids. Germline CDR1 MNHNS, CDR2 SASEGT. Trimming took off 7 bases at V and 2 bases at J, with 11 bases between the two ends. The CDR3 loop reads CASTQDSNTGELFF. CDR3 sequence (DNA): TGTGCCAGCACCCAGGACAGTAACACCGGGGAGCTGTTTTTT.

This chain uses TRBV19 with TRBJ2-7; 7 bases are a match to TRBD1. After removal of 3 bases from V and 5 bases from J, the junction contained 7 bases not matched to a gene. From germline, CDR1 is LNHDA and CDR2 SQIVND (reference sequence). CDR3 length: 14 residues. The CDR3, as DNA: TGTGCCAGTAGTATGGTGCAGGGGGATAACGAGCAGTACTTC. Translated: CASSMVQGDNEQYF.

This clone was found a few times. CDR3: CSVEEGHTEAFF. CDR3 nucleotides: TGCAGCGTTGAAGAGGGGCACACTGAAGCTTTCTTT. The chain joins TRBV29-1 to TRBJ1-1; tentatively, D is TRBD1 (5 bases). The CDR3 sequence is 12 residues long. Germline V gene data show CDR1 as SQVTM and CDR2 as ANQGSEA. V was shortened by 0 bases and J by 3 bases, with 5 bases between the two germline ends.

V gene TRBV10-1 combines with J gene TRBJ1-1; D gene ambiguous. CDR3 size: 14 residues. CDR1 and CDR2 (germline): WNHNN, SYGVQD (reference sequence). V was shortened by 5 bases and J by 3 bases, with 13 bases between the two germline ends. In nucleotides, the CDR3 is TGCGCCAGCAGTCGAGGGATCCGGGACACTGAAGCTTTCTTT. Protein product: CASSRGIRDTEAFF.

This chain joins TRBV27 and TRBJ1-5, with 7 nucleotides matching TRBD1. Germline V gene sequence: CDR1 MNHEY, CDR2 SMNVEV (reference sequence). J lost 6 bases, V lost 5 bases, and 7 bases had no gene match. This CDR3 is built from 14 residues. This CDR3 reads CASSDRVFGQPQHF. In nucleotides, the CDR3 is TGTGCCAGCAGTGACAGGGTATTCGGTCAGCCCCAGCATTTT.

The rearrangement links TRBV18 to TRBJ1-1; D is uncertain. Trimming removed 3 bases from V and 5 bases from J, with 13 bases in between. The CDR3 extends over 14 amino acids. Germline V gene data show CDR1 as KGHSH and CDR2 as LQKENI. CDR3 in DNA: TGTGCCAGCTCACCCGGGGTCGCGGGTACTGAAGCTTTCTTT. Translation gives CASSPGVAGTEAFF.

The chain joins TRBV27 to TRBJ2-6; perhaps TRBD2 as D (7 bases). CDR3 length: 18 residues. In germline, CDR1 is MNHEY, CDR2 SMNVEV (reference sequence). The V and J ends lost 4 bases and 4 bases respectively, with 20 bases between them. CDR3 amino acids: CASSSKLGGLEGANVLTF. The DNA of the CDR3 is TGTGCCAGCAGTTCAAAACTGGGGGGGCTGGAGGGGGCCAACGTCCTGACTTTC.

The rearrangement joins TRBV28 to TRBJ2-3, with unresolved D. The length of the CDR3 is 13 residues. Germline loops: CDR1 MDHEN, CDR2 SYDVKM. Trimming shortened V by 5 bases and J by 2 bases, and 8 bases separated the two germline ends. CDR3: CASSPPSTDTQYF. CDR3 bases: TGTGCCAGCAGTCCCCCCTCCACAGATACGCAGTATTTT.

V is TRBV5-4 and J is TRBJ2-3, with a possible D match to TRBD1 (5 bases). The V gene's germline CDR1 is SGHNT and CDR2 YYREEE (reference sequence). The CDR3 is 16 residues long. V was shortened by 0 bases and J by 6 bases, with 17 bases between the two germline ends. CDR3 protein: CASSLVQGQPADTQYF. CDR3 nucleotides: TGTGCCAGCAGCTTGGTTCAGGGCCAACCGGCCGATACGCAGTATTTT.

The chain employs TRBV11-2 and TRBJ2-6; D gene uncertain. The germline V gene encodes CDR1 SGHAT and CDR2 FQNNGV. Trimming pared 4 bases from V and 4 bases from J, leaving 8 bases between. The CDR3 has 14 amino acids. In DNA form, the CDR3 reads TGTGCCAGCAGCTCCCAAATCGGGGCCAACGTCCTGACTTTC. This sequence encodes CASSSQIGANVLTF.

This sequence joins TRBV18 and TRBJ2-3; D possibly corresponds to TRBD2 (5 bases). The CDR3 is 16 residues long. Germline V gene lookup returns CDR1 KGHSH and CDR2 LQKENI. V gave up 8 bases and J gave up 2 bases, with 20 bases separating them. CDR3 sequence (DNA): TGTGCCAGCACAGCCTCTCTAGCCCGATACACAGATACGCAGTATTTT. Translating it yields CASTASLARYTDTQYF.

The gene calls are TRBV27 and TRBJ2-1; 7 bases fit TRBD1. CDR1 is MNHEY and CDR2 is SMNVEV in the germline V gene (reference sequence). J was trimmed by 5 bases and V by 3 bases; bases with no gene match: 16. The CDR3 sequence is 18 residues long. As DNA, the CDR3 is TGTGCCAGCAGTTTGGGCCCGGGACAGCCTTCTCAAAACAATGAGCAGTTCTTC. This sequence encodes CASSLGPGQPSQNNEQFF.

A single count supports this clone. The chain uses TRBV25-1 and TRBJ2-1, with 9 bases identical to TRBD2. The CDR3 extends over 15 amino acids. Trimming took 3 bases from V and 4 from J; bases not matched to a gene: 4. Looked up from germline, CDR1 is MGHDK and CDR2 is SYGVNS. In DNA form, the CDR3 reads TGTGCCAGCAGTGACTTAGCGGGGGCTTACAATGAGCAGTTCTTC. It specifies CASSDLAGAYNEQFF.

This chain connects TRBV16 to TRBJ1-2, with TRBD1 matching over 8 bases. The V segment lost 3 bases and the J segment 5 bases; nucleotides outside the gene matches: 8. CDR1 is KGHSY, CDR2 FQNENV, per germline. The CDR3 loop spans 15 amino acids. The CDR3 DNA is TGTGCCAGCAGCCAGTATGCAGACAGGGGATATGGCTACACCTTC. Protein sequence: CASSQYADRGYGYTF.

This clone was observed a single time. The rearrangement uses TRBV2 and TRBJ2-3; D is unclear. From germline, CDR1 is SNHLY and CDR2 FYNNEI. This CDR3 spans 13 amino acids. Trimming shortened V by 7 bases and J by 4 bases, and 12 bases separated the two germline ends. CDR3 bases: TGTGCCAGCACCCCAACGGAGCCAGATACGCAGTATTTT. Its translation: CASTPTEPDTQYF. Complete variable domain (other parts from reference TRBV2 and TRBJ2-3): EPEVTQTPSHQVTQMGQEVILRCVPISNHLYFYWYRQILGQKVEFLVSFYNNEISEKSEIFDDQFSVERPDGSNFTLKIRSTKLEDSAMYFCASTPTEPDTQYFGPGTRLTVL.

This clone has only a few counts. The chain joins TRBV6-1 to TRBJ1-4, with D tentatively TRBD1 (5 bases). CDR3 length: 13 amino acids. The germline V gene has CDR1 MNHNS and CDR2 SASEGT. With 8 bases removed from V and 0 bases from J, the gap between germline ends came to 7 bases. The CDR3 spells CASAGPTNEKLFF. CDR3 coding DNA: TGTGCCAGCGCGGGGCCAACTAATGAAAAACTGTTTTTT.

The CDR3 protein is CASSAPPGRETQYF. The CDR3 DNA follows: TGTGCCAGCAGTGCCCCCCCCGGTCGGGAGACCCAGTACTTC. V is TRBV2 and J is TRBJ2-5, with D unresolved. The CDR3 contains 14 residues. CDR1 and CDR2 (germline): SNHLY, FYNNEI. V was clipped by 4 bases and J by 5 bases, with 14 bases between them.

Turning to this clone: Other DNA sequences in the sample encode the same CDR3. The rearrangement links TRBV6-5 to TRBJ2-1; 8 bases line up with TRBD1. Germline assignment: CDR1 MNHEY and CDR2 SVGAGI. V trimming: 2 bases; J trimming: 2 bases; junction bases outside the gene matches: 2. The length of the CDR3 is 15 residues. DNA for the CDR3: TGTGCCAGCAGTTACGACAGGGGCCCCTACAATGAGCAGTTCTTC. It translates to CASSYDRGPYNEQFF.

This chain joins TRBV6-6 and TRBJ2-6; 8 bases map to TRBD2. V dropped 4 bases and J dropped 4; count of bases not matched to a gene: 6. Germline V gives CDR1 MNHNY, CDR2 SVGAGI (reference sequence). This CDR3 region has 16 residues. The CDR3, as DNA: TGTGCCAGCAGTTTATCGGGAGGGAGAGGGGCCAACGTCCTGACTTTC. Protein: CASSLSGGRGANVLTF.